The clone carrying this T cell receptor (beta chain) has just a few counts. The antigen is not known. The study profiled TCR beta VDJ and CDR3 using genomic DNA as template. TCRdb ran MiXCR on the reads and lists one entry per CDR3 protein. The data show around 21,000 distinct CDR3 sequences, about two fifths seen once. The sample originates from a study of CD8+CD57+ T cells in acquired aplastic anemia. An expansion of CD8+CD57+ cells by flow cytometry had been shown in patients chosen for sequencing. The study's findings and limits: Lower repertoire diversity than in total CD4+ and CD8+ pools was seen for CD8+CD57+ cells in patients.

CDR1 and CDR2 (germline): SGDLS, YYNGEE. With V trimmed by 0 bases and J by 0 bases, 4 bases remained unmatched. The CDR3 is 17 amino acids. Sequenced input: CD8+CD57+ T cells sorted from PBMCs. Subset given: bead-enriched CD8+CD57+ effector memory T cells from SAA patients. The V gene is TRBV9, the J gene TRBJ2-3; 10 bases fit TRBD1. The clonotype originates from a human donor with aplastic anemia. DNA of the CDR3: TGTGCCAGCAGCGTAGCGGGGACAGGGGCTAGCACAGATACGCAGTATTTT. Its translation: CASSVAGTGASTDTQYF.